This T cell receptor beta chain was documented in a study of T-cell memory formation after mild COVID-19. Study-wide results and limits: CD4+ contracting clones lay mainly in CM and EM, CD8+ ones in EMRA.

Notes on this clonotype: The antigen is not known.

The CDR3 sequence is 16 residues long. V gave up 5 bases and J gave up 4 bases; unmatched junction bases: 11. Per the germline V gene, CDR1 is SGHKS and CDR2 is YYEKEE (reference sequence). TCRdb re-analysed the 5' RACE reads in MiXCR, keeping a single row per CDR3 protein. This sample has 98,000 or so distinct CDR3 sequences, with roughly a sixth found just once. The sequencing input was PBMCs or a T cell subset sorted from them (not recorded which). This receptor was identified in a man between 18 and 35 years old who had mild COVID-19 (a few samples of this study predate the infection). Cell type and time point are not known. The V gene is TRBV5-5, the J gene TRBJ2-2; 7 bases line up with TRBD1. The CDR3 reads CASRHLGTASTGELFF. CDR3 nucleotides: TGTGCCAGCAGGCACCTGGGGACAGCTTCCACCGGGGAGCTGTTTTTT. The whole variable domain, filled in from reference TRBV5-5 and TRBJ2-2, reads DAGVTQSPTHLIKTRGQQVTLRCSPISGHKSVSWYQQVLGQGPQFIFQYYEKEERGRGNFPDRFSARQFPNYSSELNVNALLLGDSALYLCASRHLGTASTGELFFGEGSRLTVL.